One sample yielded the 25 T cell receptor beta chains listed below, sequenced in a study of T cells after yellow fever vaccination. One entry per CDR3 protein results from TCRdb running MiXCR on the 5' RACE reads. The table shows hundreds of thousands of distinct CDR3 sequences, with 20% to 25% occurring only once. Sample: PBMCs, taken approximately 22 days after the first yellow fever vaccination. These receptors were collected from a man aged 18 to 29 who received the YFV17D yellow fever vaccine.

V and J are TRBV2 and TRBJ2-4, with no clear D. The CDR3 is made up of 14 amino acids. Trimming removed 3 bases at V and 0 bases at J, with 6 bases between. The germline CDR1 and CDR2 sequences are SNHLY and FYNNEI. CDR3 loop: CASSDWAAKNIQYF. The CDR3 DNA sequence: TGTGCCAGCAGTGACTGGGCAGCCAAAAACATTCAGTACTTC.

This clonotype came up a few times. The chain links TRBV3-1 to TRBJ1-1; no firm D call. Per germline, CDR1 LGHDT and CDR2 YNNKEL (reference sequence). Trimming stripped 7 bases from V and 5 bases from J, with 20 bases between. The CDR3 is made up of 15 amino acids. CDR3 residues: CASTTQETGGTEAFF. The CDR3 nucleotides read TGTGCCAGCACCACCCAGGAGACGGGAGGAACTGAAGCTTTCTTT.

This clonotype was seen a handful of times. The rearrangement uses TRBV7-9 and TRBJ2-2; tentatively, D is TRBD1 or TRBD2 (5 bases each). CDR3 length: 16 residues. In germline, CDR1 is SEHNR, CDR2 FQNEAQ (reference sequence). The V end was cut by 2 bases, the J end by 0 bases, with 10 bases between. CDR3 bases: TGTGCCAGCAGCTTAAGAGGGGCTGCGAACACCGGGGAGCTGTTTTTT. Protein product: CASSLRGAANTGELFF.

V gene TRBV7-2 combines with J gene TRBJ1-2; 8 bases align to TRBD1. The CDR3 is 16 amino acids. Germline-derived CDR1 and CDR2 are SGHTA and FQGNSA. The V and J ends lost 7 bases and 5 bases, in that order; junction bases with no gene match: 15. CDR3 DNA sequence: TGTGCCAGCACCAAAGACAGGGGAATCTCCTATTATGGCTACACCTTC. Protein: CASTKDRGISYYGYTF.

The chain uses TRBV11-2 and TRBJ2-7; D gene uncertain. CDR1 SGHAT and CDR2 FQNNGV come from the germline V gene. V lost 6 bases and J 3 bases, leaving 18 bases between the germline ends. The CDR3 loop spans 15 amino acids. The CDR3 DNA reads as TGTGCCAGCAGATTATCCCAAATGGTCGGCTACGAGCAGTACGTC. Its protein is CASRLSQMVGYEQYV.

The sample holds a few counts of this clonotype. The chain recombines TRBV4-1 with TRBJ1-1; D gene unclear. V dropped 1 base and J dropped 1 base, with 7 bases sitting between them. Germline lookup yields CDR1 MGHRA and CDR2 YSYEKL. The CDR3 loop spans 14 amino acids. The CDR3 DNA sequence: TGCGCCAGCAGCCAAGTTTCAACGAACACTGAAGCTTTCTTT. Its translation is CASSQVSTNTEAFF.

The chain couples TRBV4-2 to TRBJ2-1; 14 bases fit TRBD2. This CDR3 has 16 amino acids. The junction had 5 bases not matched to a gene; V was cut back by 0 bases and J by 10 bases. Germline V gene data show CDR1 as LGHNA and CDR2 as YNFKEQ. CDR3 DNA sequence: TGTGCCAGCAGCCAAGAGACTAGCGGGGGGGCATGGGAGCAGTTCTTC. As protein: CASSQETSGGAWEQFF.

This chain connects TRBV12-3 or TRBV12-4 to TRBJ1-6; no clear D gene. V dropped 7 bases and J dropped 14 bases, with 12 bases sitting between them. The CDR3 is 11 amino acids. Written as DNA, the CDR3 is TGTGCCAGCACTCTGGGAATAACCCTCCACTTT. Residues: CASTLGITLHF.

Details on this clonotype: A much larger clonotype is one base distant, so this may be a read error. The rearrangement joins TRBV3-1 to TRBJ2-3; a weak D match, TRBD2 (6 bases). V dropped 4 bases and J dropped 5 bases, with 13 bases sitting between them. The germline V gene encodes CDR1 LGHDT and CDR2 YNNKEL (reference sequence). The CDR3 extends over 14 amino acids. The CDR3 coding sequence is TGTGCCAGCAGCCTGACTGGCGGGGAAGATACGCAGTATTTT. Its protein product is CASSLTGGEDTQYF.

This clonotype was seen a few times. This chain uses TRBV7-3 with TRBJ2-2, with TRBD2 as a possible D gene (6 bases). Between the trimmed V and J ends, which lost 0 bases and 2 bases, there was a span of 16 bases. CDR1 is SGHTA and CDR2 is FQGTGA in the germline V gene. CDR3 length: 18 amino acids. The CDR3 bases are TGTGCCAGCAGCTTAACCGCGGTCGGCGCGGGAAACACCGGGGAGCTGTTTTTT. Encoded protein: CASSLTAVGAGNTGELFF.

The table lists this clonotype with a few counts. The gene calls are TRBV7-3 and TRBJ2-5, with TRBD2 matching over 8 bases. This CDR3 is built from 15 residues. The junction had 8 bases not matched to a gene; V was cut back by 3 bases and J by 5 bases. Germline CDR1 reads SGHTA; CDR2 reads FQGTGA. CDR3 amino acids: CASSLIAGGGETQYF. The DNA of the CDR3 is TGTGCCAGCAGCTTGATTGCGGGGGGTGGCGAGACCCAGTACTTC.

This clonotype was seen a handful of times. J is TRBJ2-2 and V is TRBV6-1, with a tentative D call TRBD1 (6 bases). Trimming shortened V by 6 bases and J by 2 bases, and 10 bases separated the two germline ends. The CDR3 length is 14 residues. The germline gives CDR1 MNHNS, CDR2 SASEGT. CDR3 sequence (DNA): TGTGCCAGCAGAGTACAGGGTAACACCGGGGAGCTGTTTTTT. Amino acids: CASRVQGNTGELFF.

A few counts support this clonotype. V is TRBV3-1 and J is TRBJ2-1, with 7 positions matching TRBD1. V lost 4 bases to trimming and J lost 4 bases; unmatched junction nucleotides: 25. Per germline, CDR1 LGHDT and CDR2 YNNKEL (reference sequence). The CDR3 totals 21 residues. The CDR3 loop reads CASSPEADRHQRNKCYNEQFF. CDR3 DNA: TGTGCCAGCAGCCCCGAAGCGGACAGGCACCAAAGAAACAAGTGTTACAATGAGCAGTTCTTC.

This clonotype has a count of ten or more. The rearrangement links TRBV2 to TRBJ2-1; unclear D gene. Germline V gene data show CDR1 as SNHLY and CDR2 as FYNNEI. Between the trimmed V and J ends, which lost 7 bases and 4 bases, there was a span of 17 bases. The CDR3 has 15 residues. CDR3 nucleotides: TGTGCCAGCACCCCGTTTAAAGGAACGTACAATGAGCAGTTCTTC. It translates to CASTPFKGTYNEQFF.

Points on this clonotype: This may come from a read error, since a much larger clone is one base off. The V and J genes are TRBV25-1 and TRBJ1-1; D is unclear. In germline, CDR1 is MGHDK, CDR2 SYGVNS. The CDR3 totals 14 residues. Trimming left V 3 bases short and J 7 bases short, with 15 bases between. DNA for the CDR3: TGTGCCAGCAGTGATCGCAGCGAATGGATTGAAGCTTTCTTT. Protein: CASSDRSEWIEAFF.

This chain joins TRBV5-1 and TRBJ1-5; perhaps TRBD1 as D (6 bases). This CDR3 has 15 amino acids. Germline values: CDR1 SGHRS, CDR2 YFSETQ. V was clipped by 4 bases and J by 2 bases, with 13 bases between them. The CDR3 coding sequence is TGCGCCAGCAGCCCACAGGGAATACGCAATCAGCCCCAGCATTTT. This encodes CASSPQGIRNQPQHF.

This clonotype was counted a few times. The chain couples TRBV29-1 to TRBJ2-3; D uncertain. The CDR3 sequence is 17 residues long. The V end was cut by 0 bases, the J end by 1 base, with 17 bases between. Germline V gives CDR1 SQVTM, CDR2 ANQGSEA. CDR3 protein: CSVEDPTARSGTDTQYF. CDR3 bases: TGCAGCGTTGAAGACCCTACGGCTAGGTCCGGCACAGATACGCAGTATTTT.

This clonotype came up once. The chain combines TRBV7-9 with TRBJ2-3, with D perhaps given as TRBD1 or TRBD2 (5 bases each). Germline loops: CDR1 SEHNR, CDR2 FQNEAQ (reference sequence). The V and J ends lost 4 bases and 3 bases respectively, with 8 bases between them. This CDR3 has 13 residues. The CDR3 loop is CASSSRETDTQYF. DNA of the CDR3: TGTGCCAGCAGCTCCAGGGAGACAGATACGCAGTATTTT.

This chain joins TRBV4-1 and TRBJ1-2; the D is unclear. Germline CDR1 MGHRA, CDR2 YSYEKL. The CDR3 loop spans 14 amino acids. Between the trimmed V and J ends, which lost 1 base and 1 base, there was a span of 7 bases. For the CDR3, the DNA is TGCGCCAGCAGCCAAGTCGCGGATAACTATGGCTACACCTTC. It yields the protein CASSQVADNYGYTF.

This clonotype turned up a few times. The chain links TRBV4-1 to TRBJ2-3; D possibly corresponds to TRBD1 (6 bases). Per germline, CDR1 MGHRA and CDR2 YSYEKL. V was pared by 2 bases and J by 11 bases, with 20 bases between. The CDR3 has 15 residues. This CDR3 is CASSQQATGEGGQYF. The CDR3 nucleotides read TGCGCCAGCAGCCAACAAGCGACAGGTGAAGGAGGGCAGTATTTT.

In nucleotides, the CDR3 is TGTGCCAGCAGCTATCAGGGGTTCACAGATACGCAGTATTTT. This sequence encodes CASSYQGFTDTQYF. The rearrangement joins TRBV7-2 to TRBJ2-3; a possible D gene is TRBD1 (6 bases). CDR1 and CDR2 (germline): SGHTA, FQGNSA. The CDR3 is made up of 14 amino acids. Trimming shortened V by 4 bases and J by 2 bases, and 10 bases separated the two germline ends.

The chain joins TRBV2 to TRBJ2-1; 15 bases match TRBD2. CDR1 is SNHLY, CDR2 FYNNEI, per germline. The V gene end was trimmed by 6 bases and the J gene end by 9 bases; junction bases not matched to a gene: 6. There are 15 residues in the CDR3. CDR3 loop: CASRRTSGGASEQFF. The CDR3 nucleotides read TGTGCCAGCAGGCGGACTAGCGGGGGGGCCAGTGAGCAGTTCTTC.

The CDR3 protein is CASSLSPLRDSYNEQFF. The CDR3 DNA follows: TGTGCCAGCAGCTTAAGCCCCCTACGTGACTCCTACAATGAGCAGTTCTTC. This chain joins TRBV7-3 and TRBJ2-1, with D unresolved. The CDR3 contains 17 residues. Trimming left V 1 base short and J 0 bases short, with 13 bases between. Germline V gene lookup returns CDR1 SGHTA and CDR2 FQGTGA.

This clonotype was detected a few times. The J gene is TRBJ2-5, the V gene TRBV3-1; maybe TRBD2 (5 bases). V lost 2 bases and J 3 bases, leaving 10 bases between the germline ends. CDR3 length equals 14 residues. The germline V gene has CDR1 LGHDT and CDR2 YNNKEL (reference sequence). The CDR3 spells CASSQTRLEETQYF. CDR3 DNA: TGTGCCAGCAGCCAAACTAGGCTTGAAGAGACCCAGTACTTC.

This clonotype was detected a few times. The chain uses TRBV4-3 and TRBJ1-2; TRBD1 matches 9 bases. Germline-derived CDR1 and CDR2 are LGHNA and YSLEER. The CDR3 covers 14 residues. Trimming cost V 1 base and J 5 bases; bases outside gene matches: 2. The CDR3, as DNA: TGCGCCAGCAGCCAAGCAGGGACAGGGTATGGCTACACCTTC. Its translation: CASSQAGTGYGYTF.